The T cell receptor beta chain described here comes from a study of T cells in Graves' hyperthyroidism and ophthalmopathy. The germline CDR1 and CDR2 sequences are MGHRA and YSYEKL. V shed 1 base and J 3 bases; nucleotides not matched to a gene: 0. The CDR3 spans 14 residues. The study, taken as a whole, reports: Blood held most thyroid clonotypes expanded above 0.001 frequency. Ophthalmopathy prediction by the model preceded onset by a median about 6 months.

Not enrolled were patients with uncontrolled infection, other autoimmune disease, pregnancy or lactation. The CDR3 regions of TCR beta were amplified from RNA transcripts. The TCR CDR3 was amplified in a first-round RT-PCR using the HTBI primer set. MiXCR was run by TCRdb on the multiplex PCR reads, yielding one entry per CDR3 protein. The sample carries about 610,000 distinct CDR3 sequences, roughly 15% recorded once. This clonotype appeared many times. What it recognizes is unknown. Specimen: blood. This sequence originates from a woman between 40 and 55 years old with Graves' ophthalmopathy. V usage is TRBV4-1 and J usage is TRBJ2-5; 9 bases agree with TRBD1. The CDR3, as DNA: TGCGCCAGCAGCCAAGGGGACAGGGAAGAGACCCAGTACTTC. Translating gives CASSQGDREETQYF.